What follows describes a single T cell receptor beta chain. V was pared by 0 bases and J by 8 bases, with 11 bases between. The CDR3 runs 15 residues. Per the germline V gene, CDR1 is MNHEY and CDR2 is SVGAGI. Both about-4-week and about-12-week second-dose recipients were combined. The data stem from a study of T cell responses to AZD1222 COVID-19 vaccine. Here immunoSEQ multiplex PCR was the method, and the copy in TCRdb shows in-frame clones only, minus some. Of 100,000 to 150,000 clones in the sample, more than 70% were seen once. This clonotype was obtained from an adult who received the AZD1222 COVID-19 vaccine. The sequences come from peripheral blood, collected 28 days after the second AZD1222 dose. The rearrangement joins TRBV6-5 to TRBJ1-6, with D tentatively TRBD1 (6 bases). DNA for the CDR3: TGTGCCAGCAGTTACTCTCCTCACAGGGATTCACCCCTCCACTTT. This gives the protein CASSYSPHRDSPLHF.